These 4 T cell receptor beta chains were all obtained from the same sample, sequenced in a study of T cells in Graves' hyperthyroidism and ophthalmopathy. Amplified TCR beta CDR3 regions derived from RNA transcripts. RT-PCR in the first round (using the HTBI primer set) targeted the TCR CDR3. TCRdb reprocessed the multiplex PCR reads with MiXCR, giving one entry per CDR3 protein. The profile shows about 700,000 distinct CDR3 sequences, roughly 15% of them singletons. The sequenced sample consisted of blood. The source is a woman aged 18-30 years with Graves' hyperthyroidism.

This clonotype was found many times. V and J are TRBV20-1 and TRBJ2-3, with 7 nucleotides matching TRBD2. The CDR3 is made up of 14 amino acids. Germline-derived CDR1 and CDR2 are DFQATT and SNEGSKA (reference sequence). Germline trimming cut 1 base from V and 3 bases from J; bases unmatched to any gene: 4. The CDR3 loop is CSARALAVTDTQYF. CDR3 DNA: TGCAGTGCTAGAGCCCTAGCGGTAACAGATACGCAGTATTTT.

This clonotype was observed at least ten times. The rearrangement uses TRBV5-1 and TRBJ2-7, with 10 bases that match TRBD1. This CDR3 has 15 residues. Germline loops: CDR1 SGHRS, CDR2 YFSETQ. Trimming removed 2 bases from V and 3 bases from J; junction bases left unmatched: 5. The DNA of the CDR3 is TGCGCCAGCAGCTTTTCATGGACAGGGGGCTACGAGCAGTACTTC. Translation: CASSFSWTGGYEQYF.

Only a few counts were recorded for this clonotype. V and J are TRBV9 and TRBJ2-7; the D gene is possibly TRBD1 (6 bases). This CDR3 comprises 16 residues. V lost 0 bases and J 0 bases, leaving 13 bases between the germline ends. Germline CDR1 SGDLS, CDR2 YYNGEE. The CDR3 coding sequence is TGTGCCAGCAGCGTAGGGGCCGCGACAGGCTCCTACGAGCAGTACTTC. Translated, it gives CASSVGAATGSYEQYF.

This clonotype was counted at least ten times. V is TRBV7-9 and J is TRBJ2-5, with D possibly being TRBD2 (7 bases). Germline CDR1 SEHNR, CDR2 FQNEAQ (reference sequence). V gave up 8 bases and J gave up 4 bases, with 20 bases separating them. The length of the CDR3 is 15 residues. CDR3 nucleotides: TGTGCCAGCCATCGGGGGGCGGTTACCTTAGAGACCCAGTACTTC. Translation: CASHRGAVTLETQYF.